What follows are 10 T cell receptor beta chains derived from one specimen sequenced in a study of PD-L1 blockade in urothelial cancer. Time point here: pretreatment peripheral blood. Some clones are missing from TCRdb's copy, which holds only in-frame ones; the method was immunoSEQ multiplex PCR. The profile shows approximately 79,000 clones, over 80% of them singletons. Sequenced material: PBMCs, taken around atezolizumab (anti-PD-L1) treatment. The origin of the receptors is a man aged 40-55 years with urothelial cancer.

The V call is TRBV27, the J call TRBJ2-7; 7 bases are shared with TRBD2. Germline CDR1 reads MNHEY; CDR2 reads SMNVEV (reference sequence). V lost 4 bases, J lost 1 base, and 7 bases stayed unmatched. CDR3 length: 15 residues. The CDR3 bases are TGTGCCAGCAGTTCTTTCCGGGGAGGGTCCTACGAGCAGTACTTC. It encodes CASSSFRGGSYEQYF.

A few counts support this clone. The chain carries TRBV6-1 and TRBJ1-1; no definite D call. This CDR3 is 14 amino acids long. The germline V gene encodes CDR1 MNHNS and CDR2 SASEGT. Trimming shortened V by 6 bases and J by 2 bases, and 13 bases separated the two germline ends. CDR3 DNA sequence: TGTGCCAGCAGGTCCTCCTCGGTAAACACTGAAGCTTTCTTT. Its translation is CASRSSSVNTEAFF.

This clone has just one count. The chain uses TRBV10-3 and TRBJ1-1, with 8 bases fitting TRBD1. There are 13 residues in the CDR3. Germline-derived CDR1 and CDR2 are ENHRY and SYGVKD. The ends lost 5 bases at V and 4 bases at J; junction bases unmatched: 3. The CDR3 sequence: CAISPGQGTEAFF. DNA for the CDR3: TGTGCCATCAGTCCCGGACAGGGCACTGAAGCTTTCTTT.

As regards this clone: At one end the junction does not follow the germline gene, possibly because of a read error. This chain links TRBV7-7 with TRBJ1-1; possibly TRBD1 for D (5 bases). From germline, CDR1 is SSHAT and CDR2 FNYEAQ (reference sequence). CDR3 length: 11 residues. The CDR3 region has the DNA TGTGCTAGCAGGGCTGACACTGAAGCTTTCTTT. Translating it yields CASRADTEAFF.

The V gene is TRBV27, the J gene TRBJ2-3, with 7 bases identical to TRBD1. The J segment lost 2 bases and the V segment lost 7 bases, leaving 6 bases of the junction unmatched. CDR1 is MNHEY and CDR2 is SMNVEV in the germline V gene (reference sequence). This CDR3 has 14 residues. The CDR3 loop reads CASTRGQPTDTQYF. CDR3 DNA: TGTGCCAGCACTAGGGGGCAGCCCACAGATACGCAGTATTTT.

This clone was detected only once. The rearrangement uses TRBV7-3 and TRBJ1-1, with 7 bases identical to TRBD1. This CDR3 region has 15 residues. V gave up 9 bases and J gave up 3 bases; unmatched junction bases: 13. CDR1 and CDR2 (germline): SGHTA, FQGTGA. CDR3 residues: CASTKGASRDTEAFF. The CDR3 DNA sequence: TGTGCCAGTACCAAGGGGGCTTCCCGGGACACTGAAGCTTTCTTT.

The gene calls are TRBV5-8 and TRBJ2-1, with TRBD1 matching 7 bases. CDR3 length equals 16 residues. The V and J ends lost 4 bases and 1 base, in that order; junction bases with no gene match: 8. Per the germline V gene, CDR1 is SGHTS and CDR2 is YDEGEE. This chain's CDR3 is CASSPGQPFSYNEQFF. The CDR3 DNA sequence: TGTGCCAGCAGCCCGGGACAGCCCTTTTCCTACAATGAGCAGTTCTTC.

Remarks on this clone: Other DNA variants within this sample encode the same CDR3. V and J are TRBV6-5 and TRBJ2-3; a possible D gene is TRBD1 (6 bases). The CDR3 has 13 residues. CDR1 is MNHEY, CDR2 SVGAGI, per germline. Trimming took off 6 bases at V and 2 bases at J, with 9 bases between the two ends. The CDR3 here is CASRGDNTDTQYF. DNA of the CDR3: TGTGCCAGCAGAGGGGACAACACAGATACGCAGTATTTT.

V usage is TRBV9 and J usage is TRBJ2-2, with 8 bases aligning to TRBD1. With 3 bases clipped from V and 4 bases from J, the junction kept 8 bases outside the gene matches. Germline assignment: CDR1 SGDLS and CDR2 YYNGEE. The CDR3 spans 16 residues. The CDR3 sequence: CASSASTGAGTGELFF. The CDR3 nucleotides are TGTGCCAGCAGCGCTTCGACAGGGGCGGGCACCGGGGAGCTGTTTTTT.

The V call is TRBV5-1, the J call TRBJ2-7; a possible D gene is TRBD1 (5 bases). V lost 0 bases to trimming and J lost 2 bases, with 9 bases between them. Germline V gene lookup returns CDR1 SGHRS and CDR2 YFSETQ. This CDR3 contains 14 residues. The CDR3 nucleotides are TGCGCCAGCAGCTTGGAGGGGAATCCCTACGAGCAGTACTTC. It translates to CASSLEGNPYEQYF.